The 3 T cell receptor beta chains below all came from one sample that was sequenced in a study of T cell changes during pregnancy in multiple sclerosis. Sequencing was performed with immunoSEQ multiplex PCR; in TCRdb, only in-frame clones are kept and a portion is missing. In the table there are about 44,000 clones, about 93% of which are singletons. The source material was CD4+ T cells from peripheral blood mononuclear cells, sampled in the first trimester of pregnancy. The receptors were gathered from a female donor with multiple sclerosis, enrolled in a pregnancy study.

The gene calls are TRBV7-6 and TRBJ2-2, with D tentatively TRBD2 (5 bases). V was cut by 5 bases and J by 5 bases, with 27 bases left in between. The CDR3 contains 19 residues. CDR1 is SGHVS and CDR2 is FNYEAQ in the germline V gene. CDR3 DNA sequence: TGTGCCAGCAGCCCCCGGGTCGGAGGAACAAACTCCGAGACCGGGGAGCTGTTTTTT. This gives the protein CASSPRVGGTNSETGELFF. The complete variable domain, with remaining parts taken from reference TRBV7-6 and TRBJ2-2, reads GAGVSQSPRYKVTKRGQDVALRCDPISGHVSLYWYRQALGQGPEFLTYFNYEAQQDKSGLPNDRFSAERPEGSISTLTIQRTEQRDSAMYRCASSPRVGGTNSETGELFFGEGSRLTVL.

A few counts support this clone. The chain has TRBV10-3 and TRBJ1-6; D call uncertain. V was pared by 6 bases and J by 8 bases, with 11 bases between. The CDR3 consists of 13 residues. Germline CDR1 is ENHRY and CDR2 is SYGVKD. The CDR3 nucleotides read TGTGCCATCAGATCGACACTAGATTCACCCCTCCACTTT. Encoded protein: CAIRSTLDSPLHF.

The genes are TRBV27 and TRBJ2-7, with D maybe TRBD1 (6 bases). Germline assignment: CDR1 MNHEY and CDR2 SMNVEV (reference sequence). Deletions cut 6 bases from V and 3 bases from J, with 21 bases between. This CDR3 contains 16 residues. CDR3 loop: CASRGIGTLYIYEQYF. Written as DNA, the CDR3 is TGTGCCAGCAGGGGAATAGGGACACTTTATATCTACGAGCAGTACTTC.